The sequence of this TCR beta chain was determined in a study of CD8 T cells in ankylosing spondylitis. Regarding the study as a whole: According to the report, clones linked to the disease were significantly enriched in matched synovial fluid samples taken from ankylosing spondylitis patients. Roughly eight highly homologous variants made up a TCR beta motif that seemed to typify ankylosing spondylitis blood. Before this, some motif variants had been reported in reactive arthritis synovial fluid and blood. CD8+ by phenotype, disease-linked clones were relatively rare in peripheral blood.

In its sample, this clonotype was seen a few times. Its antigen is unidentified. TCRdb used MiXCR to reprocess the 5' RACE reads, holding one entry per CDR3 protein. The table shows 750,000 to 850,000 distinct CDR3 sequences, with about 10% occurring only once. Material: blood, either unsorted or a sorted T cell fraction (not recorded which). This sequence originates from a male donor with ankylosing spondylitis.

The DNA for the CDR3 is TGTGCCAGCAGCCAGACAGGACCTAAGGCTTTCTTT. This codes for CASSQTGPKAFF. The chain employs TRBV7-9 and TRBJ1-1; the D gene is possibly TRBD1 (6 bases). Trimming took off 5 bases at V and 11 bases at J, with 15 bases between the two ends. The length of the CDR3 is 12 residues. Germline V CDR1 and CDR2: SEHNR, FQNEAQ (reference sequence).